What follows are 30 T cell receptor beta chains derived from one specimen sequenced in a study of cytomegalovirus exposure and HLA in healthy donors (dated by TCRdb to the late 2010s). Library preparation used the immunoSEQ multiplex PCR assay. For the multiplex PCR, a mixture combining 60 forward primers for TCR Vbeta segments and 13 reverse primers for TCR Jbeta segments was used. What TCRdb holds here is the immuneACCESS table cut down to in-frame rearrangements. Part of the clones is not present; checked against another copy, under half of the missing clones reflect an unresolved V gene, and the others are unexplained. The sample includes about 130,000 clones, with about 68% observed a single time. 1.5% to 2% of the sample is in the top ten clones. Sample: PBMCs. Every receptor here comes from a human donor in good health.

Notes on this clone: Because the CDR3 is missing its conserved closing phenylalanine or tryptophan, this is likely a read error. It is unclear where the CDR3 begins or ends on the DNA, so no DNA is shown, and the CDR3 is as TCRdb lists it. The chain joins TRBV28 to TRBJ2-4; the table's D call, TRBD1, was not checked against the DNA. Germline-derived CDR1 and CDR2 are MDHEN and SYDVKM. Inclusive of both ends, the CDR3 amounts to 11 amino acids. CDR3 residues: CASSSGQRLVC.

The V gene is TRBV27, the J gene TRBJ2-7; D is undetermined. The V and J ends lost 6 bases and 1 base respectively, with 10 bases between them. CDR1 is MNHEY and CDR2 is SMNVEV in the germline V gene (reference sequence). CDR3 size: 13 residues. CDR3 nucleotides: TGTGCCAGCAGCCCAGACACGTCCTACGAGCAGTACTTC. Translating gives CASSPDTSYEQYF.

J is TRBJ2-7 and V is TRBV27; 9 bases match TRBD2. The germline V gene encodes CDR1 MNHEY and CDR2 SMNVEV (reference sequence). This CDR3 comprises 15 residues. Unmatched junction bases numbered 9, after V lost 5 bases and J lost 4 bases. The CDR3 sequence is CASSTDSGSWYEQYF. The CDR3 DNA is TGTGCCAGCAGTACCGATAGCGGGAGTTGGTACGAGCAGTACTTC.

This clone was detected only a few times. J is TRBJ2-7 and V is TRBV9; TRBD2 matches at 12 bases. The V gene end was trimmed by 4 bases and the J gene end by 4 bases; junction bases not matched to a gene: 3. Per the germline V gene, CDR1 is SGDLS and CDR2 is YYNGEE. CDR3 length equals 14 residues. The CDR3 protein is CASSSGLAGYEQYF. DNA for the CDR3: TGTGCCAGCAGCTCAGGACTAGCGGGATACGAGCAGTACTTC.

This chain uses TRBV28 with TRBJ2-7, with 11 bases matching TRBD2. V was clipped by 2 bases and J by 3 bases; unmatched bases: 6. Looked up from germline, CDR1 is MDHEN and CDR2 is SYDVKM. This CDR3 region has 16 residues. The CDR3 DNA follows: TGTGCCAGCAGTTTAGCGTCCGGGACTAGCGGCTACGAGCAGTACTTC. This translates into CASSLASGTSGYEQYF.

J is TRBJ2-7 and V is TRBV12-5; TRBD2 might be the D (6 bases). V shed 2 bases and J shed 6 bases, with 11 bases lying between them. This CDR3 is built from 13 residues. Germline CDR1 reads LGHNT; CDR2 reads FRNRAP. CDR3 nucleotides: TGTGCTAGTGGTTTGCCAAGGGACTCCGAGCAGTACTTC. This translates into CASGLPRDSEQYF.

V usage is TRBV28 and J usage is TRBJ1-2; D unresolved. Germline V lookup: CDR1 MDHEN, CDR2 SYDVKM. This CDR3 is 12 amino acids long. Trimming left V 6 bases short and J 4 bases short, with 9 bases between. CDR3 DNA sequence: TGTGCCAGCAGCCTGGCCACCTATGGCTACACCTTC. Translated, it gives CASSLATYGYTF.

CDR3 nucleotide sequence: TGTGCCAGCAACCGGGAGCGGACCACAGATACGCAGTATTTT. Translating gives CASNRERTTDTQYF. The chain uses TRBV11-3 and TRBJ2-3, with D perhaps TRBD2 (6 bases). Trimming took 7 bases from V and 2 from J, leaving 13 bases between them. The CDR3 sequence is 14 residues long. Germline CDR1 SGHNT, CDR2 YENEEA. The complete variable domain, with remaining parts taken from reference TRBV11-3 and TRBJ2-3, reads EAGVVQSPRYKIIEKKQPVAFWCNPISGHNTLYWYLQNLGQGPELLIRYENEEAVDDSQLPKDRFSAERLKGVDSTLKIQPAELGDSAVYLCASNRERTTDTQYFGPGTRLTVL.

The J gene is TRBJ2-5, the V gene TRBV2; TRBD1 matches at 7 bases. The V and J ends lost 7 bases and 1 base, in that order; junction bases with no gene match: 3. This CDR3 is 13 amino acids long. Germline V gives CDR1 SNHLY, CDR2 FYNNEI. The CDR3, as DNA: TGTGCCAGCAAGGGGACAGTCCAAGAGACCCAGTACTTC. Protein: CASKGTVQETQYF.

This chain connects TRBV5-1 to TRBJ2-2; D ambiguous. The V gene's germline CDR1 is SGHRS and CDR2 YFSETQ. Deletions cut 2 bases from V and 1 base from J, with 6 bases between. This CDR3 is 14 amino acids long. The CDR3 DNA sequence: TGCGCCAGCAGCTTCTCAGGGAACACCGGGGAGCTGTTTTTT. It translates to CASSFSGNTGELFF.

The sample holds one count of this clone. The gene calls are TRBV28 and TRBJ1-3; TRBD1 aligns across 8 bases. The CDR3 is made up of 17 amino acids. Trimming removed 3 bases from V and 0 bases from J; junction bases left unmatched: 7. Germline CDR1 and CDR2: MDHEN and SYDVKM. This CDR3 reads CASSFQTDRGSGNTIYF. DNA of the CDR3: TGTGCCAGCAGTTTTCAAACCGACAGGGGCTCTGGAAACACCATATATTTT.

The rearrangement uses TRBV19 and TRBJ1-2; 10 nucleotides agree with TRBD1. J was trimmed by 3 bases and V by 1 base; bases with no gene match: 5. CDR3 length: 16 amino acids. CDR1 and CDR2 (germline): LNHDA, SQIVND (reference sequence). The CDR3 here is CASSIGRGTGDYGYTF. CDR3 DNA sequence: TGTGCCAGTAGTATAGGTCGGGGGACAGGGGACTATGGCTACACCTTC.

This clone occurred once. CDR3 region: CASSLGPGAYEQYF. DNA for the CDR3: TGCGCCAGCAGCTTGGGGCCGGGAGCCTACGAGCAGTACTTC. This sequence joins TRBV5-1 and TRBJ2-7; maybe TRBD2 (6 bases). Deletions cut 0 bases from V and 2 bases from J, with 9 bases between. Germline V gives CDR1 SGHRS, CDR2 YFSETQ. The CDR3 runs 14 residues.

The V call is TRBV4-3, the J call TRBJ1-2; the D gene is possibly TRBD1 (6 bases). From germline, CDR1 is LGHNA and CDR2 YSLEER. This CDR3 comprises 13 residues. V was trimmed by 2 bases and J by 6 bases, leaving 10 bases between them. The CDR3 nucleotides are TGCGCCAGCAGCCAACAACAGGGAAATGGCTACACCTTC. This codes for CASSQQQGNGYTF.

This clone was detected a few times. This sequence joins TRBV28 and TRBJ2-7; the match to TRBD1 covers 7 bases. The germline CDR1 and CDR2 sequences are MDHEN and SYDVKM. V was pared by 4 bases and J by 0 bases, with 12 bases of the junction left unmatched. The CDR3 contains 17 residues. The CDR3 is CASSWAPGGDNSYEQYF. DNA of the CDR3: TGTGCCAGCAGTTGGGCCCCAGGGGGAGACAACTCCTACGAGCAGTACTTC.

V gene TRBV4-1 combines with J gene TRBJ1-2; TRBD1 might be the D (6 bases). The V gene lost 1 base and the J gene lost 5 bases, with 11 bases spanning the gap. The CDR3 loop spans 14 amino acids. Germline CDR1 MGHRA, CDR2 YSYEKL. The DNA of the CDR3 is TGCGCCAGCAGCCAAGGTGCAGGGGAGTATGGCTACACCTTC. Translated, it gives CASSQGAGEYGYTF.

The rearrangement joins TRBV6-5 to TRBJ1-2; TRBD1 might be the D (6 bases). The CDR3 has 15 residues. The germline V and J ends were trimmed by 0 bases and 0 bases, with 8 bases remaining between them. CDR1 is MNHEY, CDR2 SVGAGI, per germline. CDR3 amino acids: CASSYSTGSNYGYTF. Here the CDR3 DNA reads TGTGCCAGCAGTTACTCGACAGGATCTAACTATGGCTACACCTTC.

This clone was detected only a few times. This sequence joins TRBV27 and TRBJ2-7, with 10 bases that match TRBD1. CDR1 and CDR2 from the germline V gene are MNHEY and SMNVEV (reference sequence). V lost 0 bases to trimming and J lost 3 bases; unmatched junction nucleotides: 5. CDR3 length: 16 amino acids. CDR3 nucleotides: TGTGCCAGCAGTTTATCGGTAGGGGACAGGGGCTACGAGCAGTACTTC. Translated: CASSLSVGDRGYEQYF.

The rearrangement links TRBV4-3 to TRBJ2-7; 7 bases match TRBD2. This CDR3 has 14 amino acids. Germline V gene data show CDR1 as LGHNA and CDR2 as YSLEER. V lost 3 bases and J lost 6; bases outside the gene matches: 8. The CDR3 sequence: CASSQGGSSAEQYF. The CDR3, as DNA: TGCGCCAGCAGCCAGGGCGGGAGCTCGGCCGAGCAGTACTTC.

This sequence joins TRBV7-9 and TRBJ1-1; 8 bases are a match to TRBD1. Germline V gives CDR1 SEHNR, CDR2 FQNEAQ (reference sequence). The CDR3 spans 15 residues. The V gene end was trimmed by 6 bases and the J gene end by 2 bases; junction bases not matched to a gene: 8. The CDR3 DNA is TGTGCCAGCAGGCCCCGACAGGGGCCCAACACTGAAGCTTTCTTT. It specifies CASRPRQGPNTEAFF.

V is TRBV27 and J is TRBJ1-1; D unclear. Trimming pared 0 bases from V and 4 bases from J, leaving 15 bases between. The CDR3 runs to 16 residues. Germline V lookup: CDR1 MNHEY, CDR2 SMNVEV (reference sequence). CDR3 region: CASSLSLPFLVTEAFF. DNA of the CDR3: TGTGCCAGCAGTTTATCGCTCCCCTTTCTAGTCACTGAAGCTTTCTTT.

This sequence joins TRBV6-5 and TRBJ2-3, with D maybe TRBD1 (6 bases). The CDR3 loop spans 13 amino acids. Germline V gene lookup returns CDR1 MNHEY and CDR2 SVGAGI. The V end lost 6 bases, the J end lost 2 bases, and 9 bases lay between the germline ends. The CDR3 loop is CASRDRYTDTQYF. The CDR3, as DNA: TGTGCCAGCAGAGACAGGTACACAGATACGCAGTATTTT.

The genes are TRBV18 and TRBJ2-5; D remains unclear. The V end was cut by 3 bases, the J end by 0 bases, with 11 bases between. In germline, CDR1 is KGHSH, CDR2 LQKENI. The length of the CDR3 is 15 residues. The DNA for the CDR3 is TGTGCCAGCTCACCCCCCTCCCTAAACCAAGAGACCCAGTACTTC. Translating it yields CASSPPSLNQETQYF.

The chain links TRBV7-9 to TRBJ2-7; D possibly corresponds to TRBD1 (5 bases). The CDR3 has 12 amino acids. With 2 bases removed from V and 9 bases from J, the gap between germline ends came to 11 bases. CDR1 is SEHNR and CDR2 is FQNEAQ in the germline V gene (reference sequence). Here the CDR3 reads CASSLKAGWQYF. CDR3 DNA: TGTGCCAGCAGCTTAAAGGCAGGGTGGCAGTACTTC.

In this sample, this clone turned up a few times. The chain uses TRBV29-1 and TRBJ1-1, with TRBD1 matching over 8 bases. Germline-derived CDR1 and CDR2 are SQVTM and ANQGSEA. The V and J ends lost 7 bases and 1 base, in that order; junction bases with no gene match: 5. The CDR3 runs 13 residues. CDR3 region: CSGSDRGNTEAFF. In DNA form, the CDR3 reads TGCAGCGGTTCCGACAGGGGGAACACTGAAGCTTTCTTT.

The rearrangement uses TRBV5-1 and TRBJ1-1; D possibly corresponds to TRBD1 (6 bases). Looked up from germline, CDR1 is SGHRS and CDR2 is YFSETQ. V was cut by 4 bases and J by 1 base, with 14 bases left in between. The CDR3 consists of 15 residues. The CDR3 DNA reads as TGCGCCAGCAGCCTAATGGGGGGGGCGAACACTGAAGCTTTCTTT. This sequence encodes CASSLMGGANTEAFF.

The chain combines TRBV11-2 with TRBJ2-7; D not certain. The V end lost 5 bases, the J end lost 2 bases, and 10 bases lay between the germline ends. The CDR3 extends over 13 amino acids. Germline CDR1 is SGHAT and CDR2 is FQNNGV. The CDR3 DNA is TGTGCCAGCAGCCTCACGCGGACCTACGAGCAGTACTTC. Translating gives CASSLTRTYEQYF.

The chain is built from TRBV11-2 and TRBJ1-1; no clear D gene. Germline V gives CDR1 SGHAT, CDR2 FQNNGV. The CDR3 is 11 amino acids. With 2 bases removed from V and 11 bases from J, the gap between germline ends came to 9 bases. CDR3 residues: CASSLSGGAFF. CDR3 DNA: TGTGCCAGCAGCTTAAGCGGTGGGGCTTTCTTT.

The chain uses TRBV7-9 and TRBJ2-7, with 7 bases fitting TRBD1. Germline CDR1 SEHNR, CDR2 FQNEAQ (reference sequence). V dropped 4 bases and J dropped 3; count of bases not matched to a gene: 3. The CDR3 is 13 amino acids. The CDR3 coding sequence is TGTGCCAGCAGCTCCCGGGACAGCTACGAGCAGTACTTC. Its protein is CASSSRDSYEQYF.

V and J are TRBV10-3 and TRBJ2-2; perhaps TRBD2 as D (5 bases). The CDR3 length is 14 residues. V shed 2 bases and J shed 8 bases, with 12 bases lying between them. Germline CDR1 is ENHRY and CDR2 is SYGVKD. Written as DNA, the CDR3 is TGTGCCATCAGTGAGCCGCTAGCAGCTGGGGAGCTGTTTTTT. Protein product: CAISEPLAAGELFF.